This T cell receptor beta chain was recovered during a study of T-cell reconstitution after alpha-beta-depleted transplantation in children. CDR1 SGHKS and CDR2 YYEKEE come from the germline V gene (reference sequence). With 2 bases removed from V and 0 bases from J, the gap between germline ends came to 15 bases. The CDR3 has 16 amino acids. This clonotype was recorded a few times. Unique molecular identifiers were used to barcode this TCRbeta library. Each CDR3 protein is one row after TCRdb ran MiXCR on the PCR reads. The sample lists a few hundred thousand distinct CDR3 sequences; 25% to 30% were seen once.

This receptor was obtained from a boy under two years old with Wiskott-Aldrich syndrome, due to receive a stem cell transplant. The chain has TRBV5-5 and TRBJ2-7; D may be TRBD1 (5 bases). The sample was PBMCs, taken before TCRalphabeta/CD19-depleted stem cell transplant. The CDR3 bases are TGTGCCAGCAGCTTCTCGTTACAGGAAAGCTCCTACGAGCAGTACTTC. It is translated as CASSFSLQESSYEQYF.